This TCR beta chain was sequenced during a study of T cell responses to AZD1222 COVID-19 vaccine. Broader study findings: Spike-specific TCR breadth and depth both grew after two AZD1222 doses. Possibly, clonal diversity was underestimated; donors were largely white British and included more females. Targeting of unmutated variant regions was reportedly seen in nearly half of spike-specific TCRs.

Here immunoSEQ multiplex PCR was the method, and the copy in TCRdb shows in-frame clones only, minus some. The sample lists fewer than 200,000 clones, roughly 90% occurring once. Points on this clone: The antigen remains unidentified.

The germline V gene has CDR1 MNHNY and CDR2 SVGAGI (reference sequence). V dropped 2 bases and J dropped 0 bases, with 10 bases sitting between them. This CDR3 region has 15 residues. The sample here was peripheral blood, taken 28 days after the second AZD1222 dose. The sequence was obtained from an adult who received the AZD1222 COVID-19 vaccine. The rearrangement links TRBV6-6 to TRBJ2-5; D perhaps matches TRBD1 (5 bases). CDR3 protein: CASSYPQGNQETQYF. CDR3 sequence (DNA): TGTGCCAGCAGTTACCCGCAGGGAAACCAAGAGACCCAGTACTTC.